This T cell receptor beta chain appears in the sequencing data of a study of human T cells and chemical hapten exposure. The CDR3 runs 13 residues. Deletions cut 4 bases from V and 5 bases from J, with 11 bases between. The germline V gene encodes CDR1 LGHDT and CDR2 YNNKEL (reference sequence). This clonotype occurred a few times. Time point meaning: patch test 1, 2 weeks after DPC sensitization. The treatment was: therapeutic diphenylcyclopropenone sensitization with weekly scalp DPC. In the library, unique molecular identifiers were attached to individual cDNA molecules. TCRdb reanalysed the RACE reads using MiXCR and keeps one entry per CDR3 protein. The table lists around 120,000 distinct CDR3 sequences, around an eighth of them singletons.

The rearrangement joins TRBV3-1 to TRBJ1-1, with a tentative D call TRBD1 (5 bases). The sequencing here drew on whole blood, taken in connection with sensitization to the hapten diphenylcyclopropenone (DPC). The sequence came from a woman in her fifties or sixties with alopecia areata. Some clones in this sample may be carry-over from other donors' samples. CDR3: CASSRQQETEAFF. CDR3 nucleotide sequence: TGTGCCAGCAGCCGCCAACAGGAAACTGAAGCTTTCTTT.